These T cell receptor beta chains were read from a single sample in a study of radiation and T cells in renal cell carcinoma. Sequencing was performed with immunoSEQ multiplex PCR; in TCRdb, only in-frame clones are kept and a portion is missing. The sample shows roughly 150,000 clones, less than 90% of them seen only once. This sample comprised blood, obtained from a patient whose treatment included radiotherapy and nephrectomy. These receptors were collected from a woman aged 70-85 years with renal cell carcinoma. Each CDR3 is given with its conserved first and last residue. The order of the fields is D gene, clone size, V gene, J gene, CDR3 protein, CDR3 DNA. A D gene is named only where the DNA matches it firmly. For some rows the clone size is stated as once, few or many, or as a class when expanded; others skip it.

>.|.|TRBV5-4|TRBJ1-1
CASSLTTPWDTEAFF
TGTGCCAGCAGCCTTACTACTCCCTGGGACACTGAAGCTTTCTTT
>TRBD2|.|TRBV11-2|TRBJ2-5
CASSFDRASGGETQYF
TGTGCCAGCAGCTTCGATCGGGCTAGCGGGGGAGAGACCCAGTACTTC
>TRBD2|once|TRBV7-6|TRBJ2-3
CASSSSGVSDTQYF
TGTGCCAGCAGTTCCAGCGGGGTTTCAGATACGCAGTATTTT
>.|.|TRBV6-5|TRBJ1-2
CASKESGSNGYTF
TGTGCCAGCAAAGAGTCCGGCTCCAATGGCTACACCTTC
>TRBD1|once|TRBV5-4|TRBJ1-2
CASSLPTGTGKGYTF
TGTGCCAGCAGCTTACCAACCGGGACAGGGAAAGGCTACACCTTC
>.|few|TRBV21-1|TRBJ2-5
CASSKTSRKETQYF
TGTGCCAGCAGCAAAACATCGCGAAAAGAGACCCAGTACTTC
>.|.|TRBV5-6|TRBJ1-6
CASSLNFRQNNSPLHF
TGTGCCAGCAGCTTGAACTTCCGACAGAATAATTCACCCCTCCACTTT
>.|.|TRBV11-3|TRBJ2-5
CASSPRETQYF
TGTGCCAGCAGCCCGAGGGAGACCCAGTACTTC
>.|.|TRBV19|TRBJ1-6
CASRRAAVSPLHF
TGTGCCAGCCGGCGGGCCGCGGTTTCACCCCTCCACTTT
>.|.|TRBV2|TRBJ1-4
CASTIPRGLSNEKLFF
TGTGCCAGCACTATCCCAAGGGGCCTGTCGAATGAAAAACTGTTTTTT
>TRBD2|.|TRBV9|TRBJ2-6
CASSVANSGGYGANVLTF
TGTGCCAGCAGCGTAGCGAATAGCGGGGGGTATGGGGCCAACGTCCTGACTTTC
>TRBD1|.|TRBV19|TRBJ1-2
CASSKSDREIGYTF
TGTGCCAGTAGTAAATCGGACAGGGAAATTGGCTACACCTTC
>.|.|TRBV9|TRBJ2-1
CASSGRAGNNEQFF
TGTGCCAGCAGCGGGAGGGCCGGGAACAATGAGCAGTTCTTC
>.|.|TRBV21-1|TRBJ1-6
CASSTVKATGSNSPLHF
TGTGCCAGCAGCACCGTAAAGGCCACAGGGTCGAATTCACCCCTCCACTTT
>.|.|TRBV5-1|TRBJ1-1
CASSLGPANTEAFF
TGCGCCAGCAGCTTGGGGCCGGCGAACACTGAAGCTTTCTTT
>TRBD2|.|TRBV6-6|TRBJ2-2
CASSYSGGGAPGELFF
TGTGCCAGCAGTTACTCCGGGGGGGGTGCCCCCGGGGAGCTGTTTTTT
>.|.|TRBV18|TRBJ1-5
CASSSDPDTPQHF
TGTGCCAGCTCATCCGATCCCGACACTCCCCAGCATTTT
>TRBD2|.|TRBV5-1|TRBJ2-1
CASSLLAGAYNEQFF
TGCGCCAGCAGCTTACTAGCGGGGGCCTACAATGAGCAGTTCTTC
>.|once|TRBV5-6|TRBJ1-1
CASSRPRRSRYTEAFF
TGTGCCAGCAGCCGTCCCCGTCGATCTAGGTACACTGAAGCTTTCTTT
>TRBD2|.|TRBV29-1|TRBJ2-1
CSVEGLAGALSYNEQFF
TGCAGCGTTGAAGGACTAGCGGGGGCCCTATCCTACAATGAGCAGTTCTTC
>TRBD1|.|TRBV4-3|TRBJ1-6
CASSQDPGGGSPLHF
TGCGCCAGCAGCCAAGATCCAGGGGGAGGATCACCCCTCCACTTT
>.|.|TRBV28|TRBJ2-7
CASTMGTFYEQYF
TGTGCCAGCACCATGGGGACGTTCTACGAGCAGTACTTC
>.|.|TRBV10-3|TRBJ2-1
CAISVGGGLYNEQFF
TGTGCCATCAGCGTAGGGGGGGGCCTATACAATGAGCAGTTCTTC
>.|.|TRBV7-3|TRBJ1-2
CASSLRDGGGYTF
TGTGCCAGCAGCCTGAGGGACGGTGGTGGCTACACCTTC
>.|once|TRBV6-5|TRBJ2-7
CASRGSPGTEQYF
TGTGCCAGCAGGGGGTCCCCCGGGACCGAGCAGTACTTC
>.|.|TRBV27|TRBJ2-4
CASSLGGLAKNIQYF
TGTGCCAGCAGTTTAGGGGGGCTAGCCAAAAACATTCAGTACTTC
>.|.|TRBV28|TRBJ2-3
CASITEGAGTDTQYF
TGTGCCAGCATTACGGAAGGGGCCGGCACAGATACGCAGTATTTT
>TRBD1|.|TRBV7-8|TRBJ1-2
CASSPTDLSRGGYTF
TGTGCCAGCAGCCCTACCGACCTCTCCAGGGGGGGCTACACCTTC
>.|.|TRBV18|TRBJ2-7
CASSRSSSSYEQYF
TGTGCCAGCTCTAGGTCTTCGAGCTCCTACGAGCAGTACTTC
>.|.|TRBV19|TRBJ2-3
CASSIRERTDTQYF
TGTGCCAGTAGTATTAGGGAGCGCACAGATACGCAGTATTTT
>.|many|TRBV29-1|TRBJ1-2
CSVLTWGADGYTF
TGCAGCGTACTTACCTGGGGGGCTGATGGCTACACCTTC
>.|.|TRBV30|TRBJ1-6
CAWSPERGEPYNSPLHF
TGTGCCTGGAGCCCCGAGAGAGGGGAACCCTATAATTCACCCCTCCACTTT
>TRBD1|.|TRBV5-1|TRBJ2-5
CASSPLRTGGSQETQYF
TGCGCCAGCAGCCCTCTTAGGACAGGGGGTTCCCAAGAGACCCAGTACTTC
>.|.|TRBV18|TRBJ2-3
CASSPPSTDTQYF
TGTGCCAGCTCACCACCGAGCACAGATACGCAGTATTTT
>TRBD1|.|TRBV6-5|TRBJ2-4
CASSYAGQGNIQYF
TGTGCCAGCAGTTACGCCGGACAGGGCAACATTCAGTACTTC
>.|.|TRBV4-2|TRBJ2-2
CASSQSGQGRDTGELFF
TGTGCCAGCAGCCAATCTGGGCAGGGCCGGGACACCGGGGAGCTGTTTTTT
>TRBD1|.|TRBV28|TRBJ2-5
CASTSGGLETQYF
TGTGCCAGCACCTCAGGGGGTTTGGAGACCCAGTACTTC
>.|.|TRBV11-3|TRBJ1-3
CASSLERWTFSSGNTIYF
TGTGCCAGCAGCTTAGAGCGTTGGACGTTTTCCTCTGGAAACACCATATATTTT
>.|few|TRBV5-6|TRBJ1-2
CASSLTTENYGYTF
TGTGCCAGCAGCTTGACGACCGAGAACTATGGCTACACCTTC
>.|.|TRBV7-2|TRBJ1-1
CASSPRAEAFF
TGTGCCAGCAGCCCACGAGCTGAAGCTTTCTTT
>TRBD2|.|TRBV5-1|TRBJ2-1
CASSSGLAENEQFF
TGCGCCAGCAGCTCGGGACTAGCGGAGAATGAGCAGTTCTTC
>TRBD2|.|TRBV2|TRBJ2-3
CASRALAGGPTDTQYF
TGTGCCAGCAGGGCCCTAGCGGGGGGACCCACAGATACGCAGTATTTT
>TRBD1|.|TRBV5-1|TRBJ2-3
CASSLRDSSTDTQYF
TGCGCCAGCAGCTTACGGGACAGCTCCACAGATACGCAGTATTTT
>.|.|TRBV21-1|TRBJ2-3
CASSATGTLVTSSTDTQYF
TGTGCCAGCAGCGCCACCGGGACACTCGTCACCTCTAGCACAGATACGCAGTATTTT
>.|.|TRBV19|TRBJ2-2
CASSGSSFTGELFF
TGTGCCAGTAGTGGTAGTAGCTTCACCGGGGAGCTGTTTTTT
>TRBD1|.|TRBV5-1|TRBJ2-7
CASSEQGLVDEQYF
TGCGCCAGCAGTGAACAGGGGCTCGTCGACGAGCAGTACTTC
>.|.|TRBV25-1|TRBJ2-5
CASSESETQYF
TGTGCCAGCAGTGAGAGTGAGACCCAGTACTTC
>.|.|TRBV11-2|TRBJ1-2
CASSLHPTGGYGYTF
TGTGCCAGCAGCTTACATCCTACTGGGGGTTATGGCTACACCTTC
>.|.|TRBV4-2|TRBJ2-1
CASSQDLRQVNEQFF
TGTGCCAGCAGCCAAGATTTGAGACAGGTAAATGAGCAGTTCTTC
>.|.|TRBV4-1|TRBJ2-6
CASSQDWGAPGANVLTF
TGCGCCAGCAGCCAAGATTGGGGGGCGCCTGGGGCCAACGTCCTGACTTTC
>.|.|TRBV7-8|TRBJ2-1
CASSLEIANEQFF
TGTGCCAGCAGCTTAGAAATAGCCAATGAGCAGTTCTTC
>TRBD1|.|TRBV9|TRBJ2-2
CASSPRTGSPGELFF
TGTGCCAGCAGCCCCCGGACAGGGTCCCCCGGGGAGCTGTTTTTT
>.|.|TRBV7-8|TRBJ2-7
CASSIDYAYEQYF
TGTGCCAGCAGCATCGACTACGCCTACGAGCAGTACTTC
>TRBD2|.|TRBV2|TRBJ2-1
CASSDQGTSPEQFF
TGTGCCAGCAGTGATCAGGGGACTAGCCCAGAGCAGTTCTTC